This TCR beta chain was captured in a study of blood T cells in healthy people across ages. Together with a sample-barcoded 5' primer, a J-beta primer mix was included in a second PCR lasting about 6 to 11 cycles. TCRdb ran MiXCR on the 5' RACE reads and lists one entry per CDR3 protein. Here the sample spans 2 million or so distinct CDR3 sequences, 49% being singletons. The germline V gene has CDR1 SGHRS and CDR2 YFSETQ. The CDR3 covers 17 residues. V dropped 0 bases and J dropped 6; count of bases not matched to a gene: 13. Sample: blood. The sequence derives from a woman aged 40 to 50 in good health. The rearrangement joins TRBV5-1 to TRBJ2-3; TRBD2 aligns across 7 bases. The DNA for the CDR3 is TGCGCCAGCAGCTTGGGGGTGGCGCGGGGGTTCGTGGATACGCAGTATTTT. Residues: CASSLGVARGFVDTQYF.